The 2 T cell receptor beta chains below all came from one sample that was sequenced in a study of T cells in Graves' hyperthyroidism and ophthalmopathy. Amplification yielded TCR beta CDR3 regions, with RNA transcripts as the source. First-round RT-PCR targeting the TCR CDR3 was performed with the HTBI primer set. TCRdb reprocessed the multiplex PCR reads with MiXCR, giving one entry per CDR3 protein. The data show roughly 740,000 distinct CDR3 sequences, over 15% seen once. Material for sequencing was blood. These receptors all stem from a man younger than 30 with Graves' hyperthyroidism.

This clonotype was detected many times. The chain uses TRBV11-2 and TRBJ2-7, with 10 positions matching TRBD2. In germline, CDR1 is SGHAT, CDR2 FQNNGV. Trimming cost V 0 bases and J 5 bases; bases outside gene matches: 4. The CDR3 spans 15 residues. The CDR3 loop is CASSLEASGRHEQYF. The CDR3 nucleotides read TGTGCCAGCAGCTTAGAGGCTAGCGGGAGACACGAGCAGTACTTC.

This clonotype has at least ten counts. The J gene is TRBJ1-1, the V gene TRBV7-3; D may be TRBD1 (5 bases). There are 13 residues in the CDR3. The germline V and J ends were trimmed by 5 bases and 7 bases, with 14 bases remaining between them. Germline lookup yields CDR1 SGHTA and CDR2 FQGTGA. The chain's CDR3 is CASSPQGPVEAFF. The CDR3 DNA sequence: TGTGCCAGCAGCCCCCAGGGTCCCGTTGAAGCTTTCTTT.